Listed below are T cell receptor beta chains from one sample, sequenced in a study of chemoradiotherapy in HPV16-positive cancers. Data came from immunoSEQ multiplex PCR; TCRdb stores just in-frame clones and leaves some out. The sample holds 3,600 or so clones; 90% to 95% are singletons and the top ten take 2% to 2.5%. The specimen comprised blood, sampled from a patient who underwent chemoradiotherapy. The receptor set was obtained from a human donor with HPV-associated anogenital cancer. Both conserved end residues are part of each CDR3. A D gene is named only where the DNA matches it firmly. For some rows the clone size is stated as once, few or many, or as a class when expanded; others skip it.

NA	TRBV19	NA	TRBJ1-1	CASSPRGYTEAFF	TGTGCCAGTAGTCCCAGGGGTTACACTGAAGCTTTCTTT
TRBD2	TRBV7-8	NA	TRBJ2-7	CASSPTSADSYEQYF	TGTGCCAGCAGCCCAACTAGCGCCGACTCCTACGAGCAGTACTTC
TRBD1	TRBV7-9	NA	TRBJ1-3	CASSLLGQSSGNTIYF	TGTGCCAGCAGCTTACTGGGACAGAGCTCTGGAAACACCATATATTTT
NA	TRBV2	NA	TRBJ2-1	CASSEWQRGGNEQFF	TGTGCCAGCAGTGAATGGCAGCGTGGAGGCAATGAGCAGTTCTTC
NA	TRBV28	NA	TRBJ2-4	CASRESGGAGKNIQYF	TGTGCCAGCAGGGAAAGTGGGGGGGCAGGCAAAAACATTCAGTACTTC
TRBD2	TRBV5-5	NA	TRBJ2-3	CASSLGRDYPQYF	TGTGCCAGCAGCCTGGGGAGGGATTATCCGCAGTATTTT
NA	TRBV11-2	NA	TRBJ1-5	CASSLWPLVGNQPQHF	TGTGCCAGCAGCTTATGGCCCCTCGTCGGCAATCAGCCCCAGCATTTT
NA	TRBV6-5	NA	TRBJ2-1	CASSFDRSVNEQFF	TGTGCCAGCAGTTTTGACCGATCGGTCAATGAGCAGTTCTTC
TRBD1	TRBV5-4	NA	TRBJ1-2	CASSLELPDRGYGYTF	TGTGCCAGCAGCTTGGAATTACCGGACAGGGGATATGGCTACACCTTC
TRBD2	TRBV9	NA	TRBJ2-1	CASSAVFSGGPKSYNEQFF	TGTGCCAGCAGCGCCGTTTTTAGCGGGGGACCGAAATCCTACAATGAGCAGTTCTTC
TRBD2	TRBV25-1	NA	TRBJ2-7	CASSGSGDVYEQYF	TGTGCCAGCAGTGGTAGCGGGGACGTCTACGAGCAGTACTTC
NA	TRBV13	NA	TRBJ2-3	CASSTGTDTQYF	TGTGCCAGCAGCACCGGAACAGATACGCAGTATTTT
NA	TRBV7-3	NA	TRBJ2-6	CASSLTGVSSGANVLTF	TGTGCCAGCAGCTTAACAGGGGTTAGCTCTGGGGCCAACGTCCTGACTTTC
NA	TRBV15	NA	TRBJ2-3	CATSSTGDQRVKYF	TGTGCCACCAGCAGTACCGGGGACCAACGCGTGAAGTATTTT
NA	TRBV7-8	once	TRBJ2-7	CASSLASTGGPYEQYF	TGTGCCAGCAGCTTAGCATCCACAGGTGGGCCCTACGAGCAGTACTTC
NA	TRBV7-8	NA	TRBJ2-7	CASSLALGQGSDEQYF	TGTGCCAGCAGCTTAGCGTTAGGTCAGGGTTCGGACGAGCAGTACTTC
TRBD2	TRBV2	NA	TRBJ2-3	CASKAFSGSADTQYF	TGTGCCAGCAAAGCCTTTAGCGGGAGTGCAGATACGCAGTATTTT
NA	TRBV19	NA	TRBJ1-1	CASSPLKDTEAFF	TGTGCCAGTAGTCCCCTCAAGGACACTGAAGCTTTCTTT
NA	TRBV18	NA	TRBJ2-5	CASSPSAAQETQYF	TGTGCCAGCTCACCATCAGCGGCACAAGAGACCCAGTACTTC
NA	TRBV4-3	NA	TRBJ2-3	CASSQELVGHTWSTQYF	TGCGCCAGCAGCCAAGAGTTGGTGGGACACACCTGGAGCACGCAGTATTTT
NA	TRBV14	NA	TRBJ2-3	CASSRTSYGTDTQYF	TGTGCCAGCAGCCGCACTAGCTACGGCACAGATACGCAGTATTTT
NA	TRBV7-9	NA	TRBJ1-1	CAGSPRERVEAFF	TGTGCCGGCAGCCCACGGGAGAGGGTTGAAGCTTTCTTT
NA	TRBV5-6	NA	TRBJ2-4	CASSLAQGRNIQYF	TGTGCCAGCAGCTTGGCCCAGGGGAGGAACATTCAGTACTTC
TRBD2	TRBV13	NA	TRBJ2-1	CASSPFGRQSNEQFF	TGTGCCAGCAGTCCGTTCGGGAGGCAGAGCAATGAGCAGTTCTTC
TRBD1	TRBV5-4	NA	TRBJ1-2	CASSYQTLQGLDGYTF	TGTGCCAGCAGCTACCAAACCCTACAGGGGCTTGATGGCTACACCTTC
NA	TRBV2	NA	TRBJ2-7	CASSAGVPPYEQYF	TGTGCCAGCAGTGCGGGAGTGCCCCCCTACGAGCAGTACTTC
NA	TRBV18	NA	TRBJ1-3	CASSPRTSTGNTIYF	TGTGCCAGCTCACCCAGGACCTCGACTGGAAACACCATATATTTT
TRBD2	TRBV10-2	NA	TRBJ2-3	CASSWGLAGVTDTQYF	TGCGCCAGTTCTTGGGGACTAGCGGGGGTGACAGATACGCAGTATTTT
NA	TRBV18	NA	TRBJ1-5	CASSPGQNNQPQHF	TGTGCCAGCTCACCCGGACAGAACAATCAGCCCCAGCATTTT
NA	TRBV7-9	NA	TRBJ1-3	CASSLEGFGNTIYF	TGTGCCAGCAGCTTAGAAGGGTTTGGAAACACCATATATTTT
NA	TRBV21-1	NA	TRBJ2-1	CASSAEASGRDEQFF	TGTGCCAGCAGCGCCGAGGCTAGCGGGAGGGATGAGCAGTTCTTC